This record concerns one T cell receptor beta chain sequence. As yet, its antigen is unknown. The record originates from a study of T-cell reconstitution after alpha-beta-depleted transplantation in children. Notes on the study in general: A year post-transplant, T-cell counts and diversity derived mostly from newly produced T cells.

Germline V CDR1 and CDR2: SGHTA, FQGNSA. The CDR3 sequence is 13 residues long. V lost 5 bases and J 6 bases, leaving 11 bases between the germline ends. The TCRbeta library incorporated unique molecular identifiers. TCRdb re-analysed the PCR reads in MiXCR, keeping a single row per CDR3 protein. The sample consists of approximately 980,000 distinct CDR3 sequences, less than 30% of them appearing once. The J gene is TRBJ2-1, the V gene TRBV7-2, with D tentatively TRBD1 or TRBD2 (5 bases each). This specimen consisted of PBMCs, mostly from graft donor cells, obtained 360 days after TCRalphabeta/CD19-depleted stem cell transplant. The sequence came from a boy less than two years old who had a stem cell transplant for SCID, so the T cells may come from the graft donor. This CDR3 is CASSMGPGNEQFF. The CDR3 DNA follows: TGTGCCAGCAGCATGGGACCCGGCAATGAGCAGTTCTTC.